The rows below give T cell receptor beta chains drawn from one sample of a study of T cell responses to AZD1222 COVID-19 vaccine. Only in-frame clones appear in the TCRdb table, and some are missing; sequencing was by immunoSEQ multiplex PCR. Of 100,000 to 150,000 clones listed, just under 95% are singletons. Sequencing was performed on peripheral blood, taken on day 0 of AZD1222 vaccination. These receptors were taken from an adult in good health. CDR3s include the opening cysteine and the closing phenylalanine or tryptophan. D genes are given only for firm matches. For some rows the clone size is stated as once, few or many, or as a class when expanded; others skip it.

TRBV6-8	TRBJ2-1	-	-	CASNYPRLVSYNEQFF	TGTGCCAGCAATTATCCGCGACTAGTGAGTTACAATGAGCAGTTCTTC
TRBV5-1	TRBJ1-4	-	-	CASSTDGSRNEKLFF	TGCGCCAGCAGCACGGACGGATCCCGGAATGAAAAACTGTTTTTT
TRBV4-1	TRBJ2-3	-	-	CASSPATGGESTDTQYF	TGCGCCAGCAGCCCCGCTACTGGTGGGGAAAGCACAGATACGCAGTATTTT
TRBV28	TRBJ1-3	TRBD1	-	CASSSGQATGPSGNTIYF	TGTGCCAGCAGTTCCGGACAGGCGACTGGGCCCTCTGGAAACACCATATATTTT
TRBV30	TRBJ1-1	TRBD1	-	CAWSRDRPYLNTEAFF	TGTGCCTGGAGTAGGGACAGGCCCTACCTCAACACTGAAGCTTTCTTT
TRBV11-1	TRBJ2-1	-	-	CASSGGYNEQFF	TGTGCCAGTAGCGGCGGCTACAATGAGCAGTTCTTC
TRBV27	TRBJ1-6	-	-	CASSFTFPSPLHF	TGTGCCAGCAGTTTTACATTCCCCTCACCCCTCCACTTT
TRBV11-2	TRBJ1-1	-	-	CASSFGIVNTEAFF	TGTGCCAGCAGTTTCGGGATCGTGAACACTGAAGCTTTCTTT
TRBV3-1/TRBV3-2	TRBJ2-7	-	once	CPPPGPYEQYF	TGTCCTCCCCCGGGGCCCTACGAGCAGTACTTC
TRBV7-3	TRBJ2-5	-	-	CASSYDRGETQYF	TGTGCCAGCAGCTATGACCGAGGGGAGACCCAGTACTTC
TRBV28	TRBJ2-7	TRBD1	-	CATHLGTGMHEQYF	TGTGCCACCCATCTCGGGACAGGGATGCACGAGCAGTACTTC
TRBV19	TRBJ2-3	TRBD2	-	CASRTWEGQEDTQYF	TGTGCCAGTAGGACGTGGGAGGGCCAGGAAGATACGCAGTATTTT
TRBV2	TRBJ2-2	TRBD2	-	CASRSSGANTGELFF	TGTGCCAGCAGGTCTAGCGGGGCGAACACCGGGGAGCTGTTTTTT
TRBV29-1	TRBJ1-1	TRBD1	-	CSVGGQGVSEAFF	TGCAGCGTCGGAGGACAGGGGGTATCTGAAGCTTTCTTT
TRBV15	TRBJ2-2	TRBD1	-	CATARQGSGELFF	TGTGCCACCGCCAGACAGGGATCCGGGGAGCTGTTTTTT
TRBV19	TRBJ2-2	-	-	CASIRGGNTGELFF	TGTGCCAGTATTAGGGGGGGGAACACCGGGGAGCTGTTTTTT
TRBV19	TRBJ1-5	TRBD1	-	CASTTTGTNQPQHF	TGTGCCAGTACCACGACAGGGACAAATCAGCCCCAGCATTTT
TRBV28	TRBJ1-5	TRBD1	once	CASTEGTGTQPQHF	TGTGCCAGCACCGAAGGGACAGGGACTCAGCCCCAGCATTTT
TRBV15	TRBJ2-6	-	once	CATSISGRGANVLTF	TGTGCCACCAGCATTTCAGGGCGTGGGGCCAACGTCCTGACTTTC
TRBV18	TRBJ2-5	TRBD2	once	CASSPGTSGKETQYF	TGTGCCAGCTCACCAGGAACTAGCGGGAAGGAGACCCAGTACTTC
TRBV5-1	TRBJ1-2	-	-	CASSLAGGRNYGYTF	TGCGCCAGCAGCTTGGCGGGGGGGCGGAACTATGGCTACACCTTC
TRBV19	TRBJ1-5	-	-	CASSGGADSNQPQHF	TGTGCCAGTAGCGGGGGGGCCGATAGCAATCAGCCCCAGCATTTT
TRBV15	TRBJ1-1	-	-	CATSRVYWEESEAFF	TGTGCCACCAGCAGAGTTTATTGGGAAGAATCTGAAGCTTTCTTT
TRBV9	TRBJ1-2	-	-	CASSAGQPTNYGYTF	TGTGCCAGCAGCGCAGGACAGCCAACTAACTATGGCTACACCTTC
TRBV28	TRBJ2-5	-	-	CASSPRETQYF	TGTGCCAGCAGTCCACGCGAGACCCAGTACTTC
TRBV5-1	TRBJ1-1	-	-	CASSWGGGVMNTEAFF	TGCGCCAGCAGCTGGGGTGGGGGAGTTATGAACACTGAAGCTTTCTTT
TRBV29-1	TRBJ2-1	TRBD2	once	CSVERLAGGVPYNEQFF	TGCAGCGTTGAACGCCTAGCGGGAGGCGTGCCCTACAATGAGCAGTTCTTC
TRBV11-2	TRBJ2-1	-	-	CASSTRFEQFF	TGTGCCAGCAGCACAAGGTTTGAGCAGTTCTTC
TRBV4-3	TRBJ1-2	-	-	CASSQVSGIAYGYTF	TGCGCCAGCAGCCAAGTCTCGGGGATTGCCTATGGCTACACCTTC
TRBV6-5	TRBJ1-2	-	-	CASSYSGVSYGYTF	TGTGCCAGCAGTTACTCTGGGGTTAGCTATGGCTACACCTTC
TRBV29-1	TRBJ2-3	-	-	CSVSDHNRGADTQYF	TGCAGCGTGAGTGACCACAACCGTGGAGCAGATACGCAGTATTTT
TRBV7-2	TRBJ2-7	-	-	CASSYASDGTYEQYF	TGTGCCAGCAGCTATGCTTCGGACGGAACCTACGAGCAGTACTTC
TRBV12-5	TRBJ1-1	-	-	CASGLRLGRVHTEAFF	TGTGCTAGTGGTTTGAGGCTCGGCAGGGTCCACACTGAAGCTTTCTTT
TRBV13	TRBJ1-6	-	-	CASSRGFPADSPLHF	TGTGCCAGCAGCCGAGGGTTTCCCGCTGATTCACCCCTCCACTTT
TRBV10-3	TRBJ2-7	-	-	CAISEKQGYEQYF	TGTGCCATCAGTGAGAAACAGGGTTACGAGCAGTACTTC
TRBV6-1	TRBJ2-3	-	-	CASSDTRTDTQYF	TGTGCCAGCAGTGATACCCGCACAGATACGCAGTATTTT
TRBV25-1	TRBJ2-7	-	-	CASSGETGTYEQYF	TGTGCCAGCAGTGGGGAAACAGGGACCTACGAGCAGTACTTC
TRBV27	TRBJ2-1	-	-	CASSPDINEQFF	TGTGCCAGCAGTCCGGACATCAATGAGCAGTTCTTC
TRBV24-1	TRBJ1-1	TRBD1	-	CATSDPGQGATEAFF	TGTGCCACCAGTGATCCGGGACAGGGGGCCACTGAAGCTTTCTTT
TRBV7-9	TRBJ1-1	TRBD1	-	CASSFRDRVTEAFF	TGTGCCAGCAGCTTCCGGGACAGAGTAACTGAAGCTTTCTTT
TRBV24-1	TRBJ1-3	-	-	CATSDFSPGLRGNTIYF	TGTGCCACCAGTGATTTCTCACCGGGACTGCGTGGAAACACCATATATTTT